Sequencing of this T cell receptor (beta chain) was carried out in a study of response to subunit inactivated influenza vaccine. Notes on the study in general: Each seasonal influenza vaccination, the authors suggested, recruits few new T cells.

Notes on this clonotype: The antigen is not known. A far larger clone lies a single base away; this is likely a read error.

The CDR3 is 11 residues long. Germline CDR1 and CDR2: SNHLY and FYNNEI. Trimming removed 6 bases from V and 1 base from J, with 3 bases in between. TCRdb reprocessed the RT-PCR reads via MiXCR and lists one record per CDR3 protein. The sample has hundreds of thousands of distinct CDR3 sequences, approximately 14% seen once. The chain links TRBV2 to TRBJ2-5, with no clear D. This sequence was found in a man aged 50-59 years who received an inactivated influenza vaccine. This sample comprised PBMCs from blood, obtained less than 15 days before vaccination. The DNA of the CDR3 is TGTGCCAGCAGGGTCCAAGAGACCCAGTACTTC. As protein: CASRVQETQYF.